This TCR beta chain was sequenced in a study of blood T cells in healthy people across ages (dated by TCRdb to between 2014 and 2017). In terms of the full investigation: In model experiments, roughly one uniquely barcoded TCR beta cDNA molecule per two T cells was captured by template switching. Age-related changes in TCR beta repertoire diversity were measured in the study by deep sequencing normalized with unique cDNA molecular identifiers. The donors were split into four age groups: young (average around 15 years), middle-aged (roughly 40), aged (more than 60) and long-lived (over 75). The study analyzed two additional independent replicas of 1 million unique cDNA reads from the same blood draw for two donors, one aged 18 to 29 and one aged 80 or older. Study-wide conclusions, independent of this receptor: The percentage of naive T cells measured by flow cytometry correlated strongly with observed TCR beta diversity. As age increased, observed TCR beta diversity per million T cells dropped in a roughly linear way, and a significant reduction was already evident by age 40. Total diversity estimates from one million sequenced T cells were considered lower bounds and underestimates. Since profiling was done on bulk unsorted PBMCs, naive and antigen-experienced compartments could not be conclusively compared. The long-lived group showed more naive CD4+ T cells, fewer expanded clones and increased TCR diversity than the aged group, suggesting age selection. Because the CMV infection status of the donors was unknown, age-related changes in expanded clonotypes may potentially have been confounded.

As to this clonotype: Which antigen it targets is not known. Within one base of it there is no much larger clone, and no base qualities were kept.

The donors were under 40 Caucasian individuals from Russia, aged 6 to 90 years, who were systemically healthy. Ten milliliters of peripheral blood were drawn from each donor into EDTA-treated Vacutainer tubes. PBMCs were isolated by Ficoll-Paque density-gradient centrifugation, with at least 7 million obtained per sample. Total RNA, at least 6 micrograms per sample, was extracted from PBMCs with Trizol reagent. For every donor, an aliquot of PBMCs went through flow cytometry to measure the percentages of naive CD45RAhigh/CD27high T cells. The germline V gene supplies CDR1 SNHLY and CDR2 FYNNEI. A distance of 22 bases separates the germline ends of V and J, which lose 11 bases and 6 bases respectively. The CDR3 covers 14 residues, taking in both the cysteine and the phenylalanine. Only CDR3 DNA remains: 42 bases, in frame from the first base. Library method: 5' RACE. TCRdb lists the instrument as Illumina HiSeq 2500. A second PCR of roughly 6 to 11 cycles was performed with a sample-barcoded 5' primer and a J-beta primer mix. Each TCR beta cDNA molecule received a unique molecular identifier from a template-switch 5' adaptor carrying 12 random nucleotides. At least 2.5 million CDR3-containing paired-end reads were obtained from each sample. All of the RNA was converted into first-strand cDNA using the Mint cDNA synthesis kit, with a TRBC-specific oligonucleotide serving as the primer. All cDNA was treated with uracil-DNA glycosylase and then went through a first 18-cycle PCR with the universal primers M1SS and BC2_uni_R. From the authors' description of their analysis: Each sample was normalized by randomly selecting 1 million high-quality reads, each carrying a distinct molecular identifier. Instead of being binned into consensus sequences, reads with shared molecular identifiers were discarded. MiTCR, with a Q25 quality threshold and the strictest error-elimination algorithm, was used for CDR3 identification, clonotype clustering and error correction. A nonparametric unseen species model with Euler transformation was used to estimate a lower bound on total TCR beta diversity. The public sequencing data were trimmed at Q25 with fastp and processed into clonotypes with MiXCR by TCRdb, which kept only in-frame beta chains. Records with the same CDR3 protein are collapsed into one entry carrying the most frequent genes and DNA. It is TCRdb's table, rather than the study itself, that gives the V and J calls and clone size. The table for this sample lists about 930,000 distinct CDR3 sequences; about 28% of them were counted only once. The ten largest clones take up around 9.6% of the sample.

This sample also appeared in a second study, on T cells of mothers and their children. Per the second study: The donors were nine systemically healthy Caucasian individuals, made up of three mothers and their six children. cDNA synthesis used all of the extracted RNA, with roughly 1.5 ug of RNA in each 15 ul reaction. In the second PCR, the M1S primer introduced both the sample barcodes and 2-4 random nucleotides. Over 9 million TCR beta CDR3 reads came from each mother, compared with about 3.2 million reads from each child. TCR recombination output is similarly shaped by thymic selection in related and unrelated pairs, with a minor effect exerted by inherited differences. Normalized repertoire overlap in related mother-child pairs was always slightly higher than in unrelated mother-child pairs, but the difference was never significant. With a sensitivity of about 100 clones per million clonotypes, no persistent microchimeric T cell clones were detected. The study used deep NGS to compare TCR beta repertoires of mothers and children, seeking features distinguishing related mother-child pairs from unrelated individuals. On average, the children were about 10 +/- 4 years old, while the mothers were approximately 40 +/- 4 years old. After adapter ligation with NEBNext reagents, the libraries were sequenced on Illumina HiSeq 2000 with 100+100 nt paired-end reads. Mother and child libraries were prepared a month apart and sequenced in separate runs to prevent cross-contamination. For each donor, somewhere between about 500,000 and 2,300,000 distinct TCR beta clonotypes were identified. Naive TCR beta clonotypes were estimated from low-frequency clonotypes matched to each donor's FACS-determined naive share, without sorting.

The material sequenced was blood. Rearrangement joined TRBV2 to TRBJ1-2; TRBD1 might be the D gene, on 5 matching bases. This TCR came from a woman in her thirties or forties in good health. The CDR3 region reads CAREDRDGKDGYTF. The sequenced DNA is TGTGCCCGCGAAGACCGGGACGGAAAAGATGGCTACACCTTC.